This is a list of T cell receptor beta chains from one sample in a study of response to subunit inactivated influenza vaccine. TCRdb called the RT-PCR reads again in MiXCR, with one record for every CDR3 protein. The sample contains about 540,000 distinct CDR3 sequences, approximately 22% of which appear only once. The data were also submitted as part of a second study, on T cells expressing NK-cell markers.

The input for sequencing was CD4+ T cells sorted from PBMCs, taken 11 to 12 days after vaccination. The origin of the receptors is a man in his forties or fifties who received an inactivated influenza vaccine. Each CDR3 is given with its conserved first and last residue. A D gene is named only where the DNA matches it firmly. Size tells how often a clone was seen (once, few, many) or the class of an expanded clone, and some rows leave it out.

CDR3: CASRTGERGEAFF
DNA: TGTGCCAGCAGGACGGGGGAAAGGGGTGAAGCTTTCTTT
size: .
V: TRBV2
J: TRBJ1-1
D: .

CDR3: CASRLSGDGKLFF
DNA: TGTGCCAGCCGCCTTTCAGGGGATGGAAAACTGTTTTTT
size: .
V: TRBV12-3/TRBV12-4
J: TRBJ1-4
D: .

CDR3: CASSLVGGAQMDEQYF
DNA: TGTGCCAGCAGCTTAGTTGGAGGGGCGCAGATGGACGAGCAGTACTTC
size: .
V: TRBV7-2
J: TRBJ2-7
D: .

CDR3: CASTYSGASYNEQFF
DNA: TGTGCCAGCACTTACTCGGGAGCCTCCTACAATGAGCAGTTCTTC
size: few
V: TRBV9
J: TRBJ2-1
D: .

CDR3: CASSQGFGARNTIYF
DNA: TGTGCCAGCAGCCAAGGGTTTGGGGCTCGCAACACCATATATTTT
size: .
V: TRBV3-1
J: TRBJ1-3
D: .

CDR3: CASSQASRDEQFF
DNA: TGTGCCAGCAGCCAGGCGTCCAGGGATGAGCAGTTCTTC
size: .
V: TRBV4-2
J: TRBJ2-1
D: .

CDR3: CASSFRRSNQPQHF
DNA: TGTGCCAGCAGCTTTCGACGGAGCAATCAGCCCCAGCATTTT
size: .
V: TRBV7-2
J: TRBJ1-5
D: .

CDR3: CASSSVGGYGYTF
DNA: TGTGCCAGCAGCTCCGTAGGGGGATATGGCTACACCTTC
size: few
V: TRBV5-6
J: TRBJ1-2
D: .

CDR3: CASSLYGSSYEQYF
DNA: TGCGCCAGCAGCTTGTACGGGAGCTCCTACGAGCAGTACTTC
size: .
V: TRBV5-1
J: TRBJ2-7
D: .

CDR3: CASSPEDGLYEQYF
DNA: TGTGCCAGCAGTCCGGAGGACGGCTTATACGAGCAGTACTTC
size: few
V: TRBV12-3/TRBV12-4
J: TRBJ2-7
D: .

CDR3: CASSYSVTGRTYNSPLHF
DNA: TGTGCCAGCAGTTACTCGGTAACAGGGCGAACCTATAATTCACCCCTCCACTTT
size: .
V: TRBV6-5
J: TRBJ1-6
D: .

CDR3: CASSLTQDYEQYF
DNA: TGTGCCAGCAGCTTAACACAGGATTACGAGCAGTACTTC
size: .
V: TRBV11-1
J: TRBJ2-7
D: .

CDR3: CASSHLIGAEAFF
DNA: TGTGCCAGCAGCCACCTTATTGGGGCTGAAGCTTTCTTT
size: few
V: TRBV14
J: TRBJ1-1
D: .

CDR3: CASSSVPSGGARTDTQYF
DNA: TGCGCCAGCAGCTCAGTCCCTAGCGGGGGGGCTCGCACAGATACGCAGTATTTT
size: .
V: TRBV5-1
J: TRBJ2-3
D: TRBD2

CDR3: CSASAGTSIHNEQFF
DNA: TGCAGTGCTTCCGCCGGGACTAGTATCCACAATGAGCAGTTCTTC
size: .
V: TRBV20-1
J: TRBJ2-1
D: TRBD2

CDR3: CASSLAARDRWGDQPQHF
DNA: TGTGCCAGCAGCTTAGCGGCTCGAGATCGGTGGGGGGATCAGCCCCAGCATTTT
size: .
V: TRBV7-2
J: TRBJ1-5
D: .

CDR3: CASSSQGDNSPLHF
DNA: TGTGCCAGCAGTTCACAGGGTGATAATTCACCCCTCCACTTT
size: few
V: TRBV4-2
J: TRBJ1-6
D: .

CDR3: CASSLIFGPTYEKLFF
DNA: TGTGCCAGCAGCTTGATCTTCGGACCGACATATGAAAAACTGTTTTTT
size: .
V: TRBV5-5
J: TRBJ1-4
D: .

CDR3: CASTRTENYGYTF
DNA: TGTGCCAGCACCCGGACAGAGAACTATGGCTACACCTTC
size: .
V: TRBV12-3/TRBV12-4
J: TRBJ1-2
D: .

CDR3: CASSLGGGRGSPLHF
DNA: TGTGCCAGCAGCTTAGGAGGGGGGCGTGGATCACCCCTCCACTTT
size: .
V: TRBV7-2
J: TRBJ1-6
D: .

CDR3: CASSLVPTSYEQYF
DNA: TGTGCCAGCAGCTTAGTCCCAACCTCCTACGAGCAGTACTTC
size: .
V: TRBV7-2
J: TRBJ2-7
D: .

CDR3: CASRGDRVAGNTIYF
DNA: TGTGCCAGCCGGGGGGACCGGGTGGCAGGAAACACCATATATTTT
size: .
V: TRBV12-3/TRBV12-4
J: TRBJ1-3
D: .

CDR3: CASSPNSLSYEQYF
DNA: TGTGCCAGCAGCCCCAATAGTCTTTCCTACGAGCAGTACTTC
size: .
V: TRBV28
J: TRBJ2-7
D: .